This T cell receptor (beta chain) stems from a study of blood T cell repertoires in COVID-19. Clones were sequenced by immunoSEQ multiplex PCR, and TCRdb holds only the in-frame ones, with some missing. The sample includes around 50,000 clones, roughly nine tenths of them seen just once. In germline, CDR1 is SEHNR, CDR2 FQNEAQ (reference sequence). V dropped 6 bases and J dropped 2 bases, with 14 bases sitting between them. The CDR3 covers 15 residues. The chain combines TRBV7-9 with TRBJ2-1; possibly TRBD2 for D (6 bases). The clonotype was recovered from a human donor in a cohort sampled during active COVID-19. The sample was peripheral blood. As DNA, the CDR3 is TGTGCCAGCAGTATTATTAGCGGTGCCTACAATGAGCAGTTCTTC. Amino acid sequence: CASSIISGAYNEQFF.